A single sample is the source of the 32 T cell receptor beta chains below, sequenced in a study of cytomegalovirus exposure and HLA in healthy donors. In the PCR, 60 Vbeta and 13 Jbeta primers were used. Data came from immunoSEQ multiplex PCR; TCRdb stores just in-frame clones and leaves some out. The sample holds roughly 150,000 clones, approximately 9% seen once. The sequenced sample consisted of PBMCs. Receptors were obtained from a male donor in good health and CMV-seronegative.

This clone was found a few times. V and J are TRBV7-2 and TRBJ2-3; 9 nucleotides match TRBD2. The CDR3 length is 16 residues. Trimming removed 1 base from V and 3 bases from J; junction bases left unmatched: 5. Looked up from germline, CDR1 is SGHTA and CDR2 is FQGNSA. As DNA, the CDR3 is TGTGCCAGCAGCTTAGGGACTAGCGCAGGGACAGATACGCAGTATTTT. This codes for CASSLGTSAGTDTQYF.

This clone was observed a handful of times. The chain is built from TRBV13 and TRBJ1-1, with unresolved D. This CDR3 has 16 amino acids. The V gene's germline CDR1 is PRHDT and CDR2 FYEKMQ (reference sequence). V lost 5 bases, J lost 0 bases, and 16 bases lay in between. DNA of the CDR3: TGTGCCAGCAGCAGCGGGAGTGGGCCTATGAACACTGAAGCTTTCTTT. Amino acid sequence: CASSSGSGPMNTEAFF.

The sample holds a few counts of this clone. This chain uses TRBV7-9 with TRBJ1-3; D is uncertain. Germline V gene data show CDR1 as SEHNR and CDR2 as FQNEAQ (reference sequence). With 6 bases removed from V and 5 bases from J, the gap between germline ends came to 14 bases. The CDR3 runs to 14 residues. The CDR3: CASSPLVRRNTIYF. For the CDR3, the DNA is TGTGCCAGCAGTCCCCTCGTGAGGAGAAACACCATATATTTT.

This clone was observed a handful of times. The chain couples TRBV7-2 to TRBJ1-2; D is unclear. V lost 8 bases and J 3 bases, leaving 10 bases between the germline ends. Germline CDR1 and CDR2: SGHTA and FQGNSA. This CDR3 spans 12 amino acids. CDR3 coding DNA: TGTGCCAGCGCCAGTTTTGACTATGGCTACACCTTC. Its translation is CASASFDYGYTF.

This clone was recorded a few times. This chain links TRBV19 with TRBJ1-1; D is uncertain. Germline loops: CDR1 LNHDA, CDR2 SQIVND (reference sequence). The V end was cut by 4 bases, the J end by 5 bases, with 14 bases between. The CDR3 runs 14 residues. CDR3 sequence reads: CASSTDTGGTEAFF. Here the CDR3 DNA reads TGTGCCAGTAGTACCGACACCGGTGGGACTGAAGCTTTCTTT.

This clone was picked up a small number of times. The chain carries TRBV28 and TRBJ2-5, with TRBD1 matching over 7 bases. V shed 5 bases and J 1 base; nucleotides not matched to a gene: 4. The CDR3 runs 14 residues. CDR1 is MDHEN, CDR2 SYDVKM, per germline. The CDR3 region is CASSPGTVQETQYF. CDR3 DNA sequence: TGTGCCAGCAGTCCGGGGACAGTCCAAGAGACCCAGTACTTC.

In its sample, this clone was seen a few times. The chain combines TRBV7-2 with TRBJ2-4; 9 nucleotides agree with TRBD1. Germline V lookup: CDR1 SGHTA, CDR2 FQGNSA. V dropped 0 bases and J dropped 1; count of bases not matched to a gene: 4. The CDR3 sequence is 17 residues long. CDR3 sequence: CASSLAGTGKAKNIQYF. In nucleotides, the CDR3 is TGTGCCAGCAGCTTAGCTGGGACAGGGAAGGCCAAAAACATTCAGTACTTC. Variable domain in full (rest from reference TRBV7-2 and TRBJ2-4): GAGVSQSPSNKVTEKGKDVELRCDPISGHTALYWYRQSLGQGLEFLIYFQGNSAPDKSGLPSDRFSAERTGGSVSTLTIQRTQQEDSAVYLCASSLAGTGKAKNIQYFGAGTRLSVL.

The CDR3 coding sequence is TGTGCCAGCAGCTTAGCGTCTGTAGGGGGGGCAAGGAATGAGCAGTTCTTC. Amino acid sequence: CASSLASVGGARNEQFF. The chain combines TRBV7-2 with TRBJ2-1; TRBD2 might be the D (7 bases). V was pared by 0 bases and J by 7 bases, with 19 bases between. The CDR3 is 17 residues long. Germline CDR1 is SGHTA and CDR2 is FQGNSA.

This clone has more than one count but fewer than ten. The rearrangement joins TRBV28 to TRBJ2-7; TRBD2 matches at 8 bases. From germline, CDR1 is MDHEN and CDR2 SYDVKM. J gave up 5 bases and V 5 bases, and 11 bases lay outside the gene matches. This CDR3 contains 15 residues. Here the CDR3 reads CASSPPDSGAHEQYF. The CDR3, as DNA: TGTGCCAGCAGTCCCCCGGATAGCGGGGCCCACGAGCAGTACTTC.

V and J are TRBV14 and TRBJ2-1; possible D gene TRBD2, 6 bases. V was shortened by 4 bases and J by 8 bases, with 15 bases between the two germline ends. Germline V CDR1 and CDR2: SGHDN, FVKESK. The CDR3 loop spans 14 amino acids. The CDR3 DNA follows: TGTGCCAGCAGCCCCCACGCGGGGCAGGATGAGCAGTTCTTC. This gives the protein CASSPHAGQDEQFF.

The rearrangement joins TRBV11-2 to TRBJ2-7; D gene ambiguous. Germline V gene sequence: CDR1 SGHAT, CDR2 FQNNGV. V gave up 0 bases and J gave up 1 base, with 4 bases separating them. This CDR3 is 13 amino acids long. The CDR3 DNA sequence: TGTGCCAGCAGCTTAGACACATCCTACGAGCAGTACTTC. The encoded protein is CASSLDTSYEQYF.

The chain joins TRBV7-9 to TRBJ2-7; the D gene is possibly TRBD2 (5 bases). Looked up from germline, CDR1 is SEHNR and CDR2 is FQNEAQ (reference sequence). Trimming took off 5 bases at V and 0 bases at J, with 14 bases between the two ends. The length of the CDR3 is 15 residues. CDR3 sequence: CASSAPGRGSYEQYF. In DNA, the CDR3 is TGTGCCAGCAGCGCCCCCGGACGGGGCTCCTACGAGCAGTACTTC.

The V call is TRBV28, the J call TRBJ2-5, with TRBD2 matching 7 bases. The trim removed 7 bases at V and 1 base at J, leaving 9 bases unmatched. Germline CDR1 is MDHEN and CDR2 is SYDVKM. The CDR3 loop spans 15 amino acids. The CDR3 loop is CASTTLASGQETQYF. The CDR3 DNA follows: TGTGCCAGCACCACCCTGGCTAGCGGCCAAGAGACCCAGTACTTC.

The chain combines TRBV7-2 with TRBJ2-6; D remains unclear. This CDR3 spans 14 amino acids. The germline gives CDR1 SGHTA, CDR2 FQGNSA. V was clipped by 4 bases and J by 0 bases, with 4 bases between them. As DNA, the CDR3 is TGTGCCAGCAGCTGGAGCTCTGGGGCCAACGTCCTGACTTTC. Its protein is CASSWSSGANVLTF.

This clone showed up just a few times. The chain links TRBV28 to TRBJ1-5; the match to TRBD1 covers 10 bases. V gave up 6 bases and J gave up 4 bases; unmatched junction bases: 6. Germline assignment: CDR1 MDHEN and CDR2 SYDVKM. The CDR3 sequence is 15 residues long. CDR3 in DNA: TGTGCCAGCAGACTAGGGACAGGGGCAAATCAGCCCCAGCATTTT. As protein: CASRLGTGANQPQHF.

This clone has just a few counts. V and J are TRBV11-2 and TRBJ2-7, with TRBD1 matching over 7 bases. CDR1 is SGHAT and CDR2 is FQNNGV in the germline V gene. J gave up 3 bases and V 6 bases, and 17 bases lay outside the gene matches. The CDR3 length is 17 residues. The DNA for the CDR3 is TGTGCCAGCAGGGCGCGATCAGCAGGGGGTCGGCTCTACGAGCAGTACTTC. Amino acids: CASRARSAGGRLYEQYF.

The rearrangement uses TRBV2 and TRBJ2-5; 7 nucleotides align to TRBD2. CDR1 is SNHLY and CDR2 is FYNNEI in the germline V gene. The CDR3 is made up of 15 amino acids. The J segment lost 5 bases and the V segment lost 8 bases, leaving 14 bases of the junction unmatched. The CDR3 nucleotides are TGTGCCAGCCCCCGGGAAGGGGAGGGCCGGGAGACCCAGTACTTC. This encodes CASPREGEGRETQYF.

For the CDR3, the DNA is TGTGCCAGTAGGACTAGCACAGATACGCAGTATTTT. Translated: CASRTSTDTQYF. The rearrangement joins TRBV28 to TRBJ2-3; D may be TRBD2 (5 bases). Germline V gives CDR1 MDHEN, CDR2 SYDVKM. V was shortened by 9 bases and J by 0 bases, with 7 bases between the two germline ends. The CDR3 totals 12 residues.

This clone has more than one count but fewer than ten. The V call is TRBV5-1, the J call TRBJ1-5; D might be TRBD1 (5 bases). Trimming left V 4 bases short and J 5 bases short, with 13 bases between. The CDR3 has 14 residues. The germline gives CDR1 SGHRS, CDR2 YFSETQ. CDR3 sequence reads: CASSAGTGDQPQHF. The CDR3, as DNA: TGCGCCAGCAGCGCGGGGACGGGAGATCAGCCCCAGCATTTT.

This clone was counted a few times. The J gene is TRBJ2-3, the V gene TRBV6-1; 7 bases line up with TRBD1. The V and J ends lost 5 bases and 9 bases, in that order; junction bases with no gene match: 5. Germline CDR1 is MNHNS and CDR2 is SASEGT. The CDR3 sequence is 12 residues long. This chain's CDR3 is CASSTDRDTQYF. The DNA of the CDR3 is TGTGCCAGCAGTACTGACAGGGACACGCAGTATTTT.

This clone was observed a few times. The same CDR3 can be traced to other DNA sequences in this sample. The gene calls are TRBV7-2 and TRBJ1-1; D is unclear. Germline CDR1 reads SGHTA; CDR2 reads FQGNSA. The CDR3 spans 13 residues. V was trimmed by 2 bases and J by 3 bases, leaving 7 bases between them. CDR3 in DNA: TGTGCCAGCAGCTTAAGAGGAGACACTGAAGCTTTCTTT. It specifies CASSLRGDTEAFF.

In its sample, this clone was seen a few times. This chain links TRBV28 with TRBJ2-2, with 11 bases aligning to TRBD2. V shed 11 bases, J shed 4 bases, and the junction held 6 bases outside the gene matches. Germline-derived CDR1 and CDR2 are MDHEN and SYDVKM. This CDR3 has 14 amino acids. The chain's CDR3 is CAGGSGRATGELFF. The CDR3 region has the DNA TGTGCCGGGGGTAGCGGGAGGGCCACCGGGGAGCTGTTTTTT.

V and J are TRBV5-1 and TRBJ1-2; D might be TRBD1 (6 bases). The CDR3 contains 14 residues. The germline V and J ends were trimmed by 4 bases and 5 bases, with 15 bases remaining between them. Per germline, CDR1 SGHRS and CDR2 YFSETQ. CDR3 sequence reads: CASSARTDSYGYTF. The CDR3 bases are TGCGCCAGCAGCGCCCGGACAGACAGTTATGGCTACACCTTC. Variable domain in full (rest from reference TRBV5-1 and TRBJ1-2): KAGVTQTPRYLIKTRGQQVTLSCSPISGHRSVSWYQQTPGQGLQFLFEYFSETQRNKGNFPGRFSGRQFSNSRSEMNVSTLELGDSALYLCASSARTDSYGYTFGSGTRLTVV.

This clone was counted a few times. This chain connects TRBV19 to TRBJ1-5; D may be TRBD1 (5 bases). V dropped 5 bases and J dropped 2 bases, with 16 bases sitting between them. Germline V gene sequence: CDR1 LNHDA, CDR2 SQIVND (reference sequence). CDR3 length: 16 amino acids. The CDR3, as DNA: TGTGCCAGTAGTCCTGCTCGGGGGGGAGGCAATCAGCCCCAGCATTTT. Residues: CASSPARGGGNQPQHF.

This rearrangement joins TRBV2 to TRBJ2-7; 13 bases map to TRBD2. V lost 6 bases to trimming and J lost 1 base; unmatched junction nucleotides: 6. This CDR3 comprises 16 residues. Looked up from germline, CDR1 is SNHLY and CDR2 is FYNNEI. The DNA of the CDR3 is TGTGCCAGCAGCCGCGGACTAGCGGGAGCTTCCTACGAGCAGTACTTC. Its translation is CASSRGLAGASYEQYF.

This clone turned up a few times. V usage is TRBV6-5 and J usage is TRBJ1-5; TRBD1 matches 7 bases. CDR1 is MNHEY and CDR2 is SVGAGI in the germline V gene. This CDR3 is 15 amino acids long. The V and J ends lost 2 bases and 3 bases, in that order; junction bases with no gene match: 4. The CDR3 spells CASSYGTALNQPQHF. The CDR3 DNA reads as TGTGCCAGCAGTTACGGGACAGCTCTCAATCAGCCCCAGCATTTT.

V usage is TRBV7-2 and J usage is TRBJ2-7; 7 bases align to TRBD2. The V gene end was trimmed by 5 bases and the J gene end by 2 bases; junction bases not matched to a gene: 3. Per the germline V gene, CDR1 is SGHTA and CDR2 is FQGNSA. CDR3 size: 13 residues. CDR3 amino acids: CASSRLAPYEQYF. The DNA for the CDR3 is TGTGCCAGCAGCCGACTAGCTCCCTACGAGCAGTACTTC.

V gene TRBV28 combines with J gene TRBJ1-1; D not resolved. This CDR3 is built from 16 residues. Trimming shortened V by 0 bases and J by 0 bases, and 11 bases separated the two germline ends. Germline V CDR1 and CDR2: MDHEN, SYDVKM. This CDR3 reads CASSLWGSVLNTEAFF. For the CDR3, the DNA is TGTGCCAGCAGTTTATGGGGGAGCGTATTGAACACTGAAGCTTTCTTT.

This clone showed up just a few times. This chain connects TRBV7-9 to TRBJ1-4; 9 bases match TRBD1. Germline V gene data show CDR1 as SEHNR and CDR2 as FQNEAQ (reference sequence). V was pared by 3 bases and J by 2 bases, with 4 bases of the junction left unmatched. The CDR3 consists of 16 residues. CDR3 protein: CASSLGQGGTNEKLFF. In DNA form, the CDR3 reads TGTGCCAGCAGCTTGGGACAGGGCGGGACTAATGAAAAACTGTTTTTT.

The chain links TRBV7-2 to TRBJ1-6, with 9 nucleotides matching TRBD1. Germline trimming cut 4 bases from V and 9 bases from J; bases unmatched to any gene: 13. This CDR3 spans 17 amino acids. Germline V gives CDR1 SGHTA, CDR2 FQGNSA. The CDR3: CASSSQPGTGKTSPLHF. The CDR3 DNA reads TGTGCCAGCAGCTCTCAACCCGGGACAGGGAAGACTTCACCCCTCCACTTT.

This clone was counted a few times. The V and J genes are TRBV28 and TRBJ1-4, with TRBD1 matching over 8 bases. CDR3 length equals 15 residues. The V segment lost 6 bases and the J segment 7 bases; nucleotides outside the gene matches: 10. Germline V gives CDR1 MDHEN, CDR2 SYDVKM. The CDR3: CASSPTGELPEKLFF. The CDR3 DNA follows: TGTGCCAGCAGCCCGACAGGGGAATTACCTGAAAAACTGTTTTTT.

CDR3 protein: CASSPEGRTSGSYEQYF. The DNA of the CDR3 is TGCGCCAGCAGCCCGGAAGGGAGGACTAGCGGTTCCTACGAGCAGTACTTC. The V call is TRBV5-1, the J call TRBJ2-7; 10 nucleotides align to TRBD2. The CDR3 is 17 residues long. The junction had 11 bases not matched to a gene; V was cut back by 4 bases and J by 1 base. Germline values: CDR1 SGHRS, CDR2 YFSETQ.